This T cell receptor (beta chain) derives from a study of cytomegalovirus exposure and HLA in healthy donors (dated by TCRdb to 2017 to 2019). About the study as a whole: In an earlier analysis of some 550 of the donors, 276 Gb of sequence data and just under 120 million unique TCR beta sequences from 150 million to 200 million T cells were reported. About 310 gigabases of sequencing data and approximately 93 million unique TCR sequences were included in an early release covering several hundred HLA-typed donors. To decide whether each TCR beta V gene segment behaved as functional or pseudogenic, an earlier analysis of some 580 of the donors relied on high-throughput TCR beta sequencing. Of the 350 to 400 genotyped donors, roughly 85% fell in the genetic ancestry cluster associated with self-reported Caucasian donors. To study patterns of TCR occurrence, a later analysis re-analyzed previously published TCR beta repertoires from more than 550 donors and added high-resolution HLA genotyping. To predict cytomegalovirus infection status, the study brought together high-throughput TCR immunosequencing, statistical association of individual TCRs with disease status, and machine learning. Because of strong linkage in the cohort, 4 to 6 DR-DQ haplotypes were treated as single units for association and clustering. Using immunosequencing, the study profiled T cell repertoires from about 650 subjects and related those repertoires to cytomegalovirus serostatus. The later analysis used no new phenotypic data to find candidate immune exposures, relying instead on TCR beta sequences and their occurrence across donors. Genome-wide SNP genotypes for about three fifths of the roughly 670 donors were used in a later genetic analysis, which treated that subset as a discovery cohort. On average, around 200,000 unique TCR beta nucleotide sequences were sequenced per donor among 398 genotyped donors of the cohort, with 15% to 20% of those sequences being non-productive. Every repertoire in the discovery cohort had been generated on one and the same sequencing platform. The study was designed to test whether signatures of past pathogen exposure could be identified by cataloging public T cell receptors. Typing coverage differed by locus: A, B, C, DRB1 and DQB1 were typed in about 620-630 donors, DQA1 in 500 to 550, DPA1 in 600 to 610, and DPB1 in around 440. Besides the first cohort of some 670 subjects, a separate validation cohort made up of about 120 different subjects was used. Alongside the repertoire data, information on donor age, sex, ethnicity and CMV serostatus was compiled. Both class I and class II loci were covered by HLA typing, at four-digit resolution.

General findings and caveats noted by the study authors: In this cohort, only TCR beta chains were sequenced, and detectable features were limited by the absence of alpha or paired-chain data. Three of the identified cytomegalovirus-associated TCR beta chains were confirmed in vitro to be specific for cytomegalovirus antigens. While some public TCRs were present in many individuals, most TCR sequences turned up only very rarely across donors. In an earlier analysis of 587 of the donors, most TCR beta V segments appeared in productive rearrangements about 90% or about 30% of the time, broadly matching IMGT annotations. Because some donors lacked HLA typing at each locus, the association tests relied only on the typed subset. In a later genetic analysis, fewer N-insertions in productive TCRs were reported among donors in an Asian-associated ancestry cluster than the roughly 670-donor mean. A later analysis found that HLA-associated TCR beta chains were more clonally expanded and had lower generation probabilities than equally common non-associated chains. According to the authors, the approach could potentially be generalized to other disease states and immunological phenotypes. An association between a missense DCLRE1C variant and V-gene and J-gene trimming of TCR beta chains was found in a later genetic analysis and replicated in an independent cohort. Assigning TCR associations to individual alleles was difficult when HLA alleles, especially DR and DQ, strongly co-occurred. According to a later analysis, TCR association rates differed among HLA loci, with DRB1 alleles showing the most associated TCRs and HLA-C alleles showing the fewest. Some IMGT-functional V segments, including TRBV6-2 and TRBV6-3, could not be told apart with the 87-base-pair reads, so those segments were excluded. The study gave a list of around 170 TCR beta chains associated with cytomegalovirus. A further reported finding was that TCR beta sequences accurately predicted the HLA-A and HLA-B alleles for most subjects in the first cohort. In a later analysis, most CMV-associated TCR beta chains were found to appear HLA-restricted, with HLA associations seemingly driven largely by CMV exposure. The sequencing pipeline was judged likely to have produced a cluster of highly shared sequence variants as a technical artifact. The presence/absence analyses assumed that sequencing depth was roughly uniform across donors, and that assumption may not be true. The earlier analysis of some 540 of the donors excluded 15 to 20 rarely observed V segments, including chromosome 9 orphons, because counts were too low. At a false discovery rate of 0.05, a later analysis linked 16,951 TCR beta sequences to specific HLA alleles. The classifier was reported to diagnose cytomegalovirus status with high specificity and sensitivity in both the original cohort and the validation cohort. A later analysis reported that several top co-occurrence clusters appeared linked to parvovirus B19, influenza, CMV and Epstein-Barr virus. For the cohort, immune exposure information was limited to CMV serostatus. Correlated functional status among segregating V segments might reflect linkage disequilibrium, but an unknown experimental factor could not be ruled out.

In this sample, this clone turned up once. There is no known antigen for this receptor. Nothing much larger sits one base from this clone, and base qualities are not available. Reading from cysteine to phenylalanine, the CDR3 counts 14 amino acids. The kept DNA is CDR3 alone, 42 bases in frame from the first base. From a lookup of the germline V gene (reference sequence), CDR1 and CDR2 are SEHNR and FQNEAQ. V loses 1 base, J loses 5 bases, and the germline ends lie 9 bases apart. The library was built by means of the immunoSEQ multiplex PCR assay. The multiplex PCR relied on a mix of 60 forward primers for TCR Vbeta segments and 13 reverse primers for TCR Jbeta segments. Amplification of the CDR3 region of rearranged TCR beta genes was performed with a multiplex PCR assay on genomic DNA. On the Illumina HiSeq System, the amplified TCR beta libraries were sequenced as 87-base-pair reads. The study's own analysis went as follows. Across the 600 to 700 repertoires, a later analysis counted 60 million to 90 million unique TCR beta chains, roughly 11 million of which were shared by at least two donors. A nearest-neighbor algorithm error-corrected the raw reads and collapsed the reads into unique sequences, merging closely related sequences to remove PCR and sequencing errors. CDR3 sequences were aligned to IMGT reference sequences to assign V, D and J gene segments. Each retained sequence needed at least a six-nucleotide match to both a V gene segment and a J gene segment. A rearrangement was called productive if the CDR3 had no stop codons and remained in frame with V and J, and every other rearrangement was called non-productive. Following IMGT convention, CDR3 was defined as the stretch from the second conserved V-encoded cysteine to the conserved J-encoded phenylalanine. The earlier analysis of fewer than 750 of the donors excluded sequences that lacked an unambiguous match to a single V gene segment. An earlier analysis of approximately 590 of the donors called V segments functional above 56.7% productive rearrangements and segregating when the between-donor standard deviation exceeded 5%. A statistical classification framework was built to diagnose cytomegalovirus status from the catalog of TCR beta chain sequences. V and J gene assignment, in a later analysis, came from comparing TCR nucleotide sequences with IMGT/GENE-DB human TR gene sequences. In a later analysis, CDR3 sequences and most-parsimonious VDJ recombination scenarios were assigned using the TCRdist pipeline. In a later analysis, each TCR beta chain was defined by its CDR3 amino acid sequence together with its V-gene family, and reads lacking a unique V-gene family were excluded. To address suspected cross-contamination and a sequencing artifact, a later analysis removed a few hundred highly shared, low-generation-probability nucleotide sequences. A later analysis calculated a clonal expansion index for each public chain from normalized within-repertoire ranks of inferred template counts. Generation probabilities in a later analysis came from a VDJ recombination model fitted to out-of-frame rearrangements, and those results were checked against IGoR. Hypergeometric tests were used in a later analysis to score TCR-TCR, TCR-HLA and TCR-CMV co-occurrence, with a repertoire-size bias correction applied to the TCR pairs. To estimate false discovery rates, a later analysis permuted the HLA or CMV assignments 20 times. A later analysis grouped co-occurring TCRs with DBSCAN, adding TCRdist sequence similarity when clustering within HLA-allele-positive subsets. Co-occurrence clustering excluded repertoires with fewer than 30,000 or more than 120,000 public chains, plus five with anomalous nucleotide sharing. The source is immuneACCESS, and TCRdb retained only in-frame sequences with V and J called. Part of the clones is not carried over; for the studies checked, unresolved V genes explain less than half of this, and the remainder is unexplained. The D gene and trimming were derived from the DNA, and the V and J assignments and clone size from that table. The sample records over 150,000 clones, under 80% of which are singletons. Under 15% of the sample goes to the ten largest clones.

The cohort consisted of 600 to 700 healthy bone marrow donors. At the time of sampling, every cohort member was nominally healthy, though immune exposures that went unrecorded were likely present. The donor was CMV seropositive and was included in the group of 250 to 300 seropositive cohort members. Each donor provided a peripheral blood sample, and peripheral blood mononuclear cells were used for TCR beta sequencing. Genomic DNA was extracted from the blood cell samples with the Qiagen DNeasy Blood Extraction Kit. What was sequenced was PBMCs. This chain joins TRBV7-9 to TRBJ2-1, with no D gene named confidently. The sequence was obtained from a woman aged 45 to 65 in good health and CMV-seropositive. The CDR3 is CASSLGNFHNEQFF. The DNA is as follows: TGTGCCAGCAGCTTAGGTAACTTCCACAATGAGCAGTTCTTC.